These 29 T cell receptor beta chains were all obtained from the same sample, sequenced in a study of beta chain features in type 1 diabetes. Expressed TCRB transcripts got sequenced, as all isolated RNA was reverse transcribed. Some clones are missing from TCRdb's copy, which holds only in-frame ones; the method was immunoSEQ multiplex PCR. The sample shows some 150,000 clones, 9% to 9.5% of them seen only once. Sequences were obtained from central memory CD4+ T cells from blood. These receptors originate from a man aged 18 to 30 in good health.

The chain links TRBV7-9 to TRBJ2-7, with a tentative D call TRBD1 (6 bases). The CDR3 length is 14 residues. The ends were cut back, 7 bases at V and 3 bases at J, with 16 bases in the middle. The V gene's germline CDR1 is SEHNR and CDR2 FQNEAQ (reference sequence). The CDR3 protein is CASTNNREYYEQYF. The CDR3 DNA is TGTGCCAGCACCAACAACAGGGAATACTACGAGCAGTACTTC.

The chain joins TRBV9 to TRBJ1-1, with unresolved D. The CDR3 runs 15 residues. In germline, CDR1 is SGDLS, CDR2 YYNGEE. The germline V and J ends were trimmed by 0 bases and 3 bases, with 12 bases remaining between them. The CDR3 DNA is TGTGCCAGCAGCGTAGCTGGAGGGTTAGACACTGAAGCTTTCTTT. Translated: CASSVAGGLDTEAFF. The full variable domain, with the rest looked up from reference TRBV9 and TRBJ1-1, is DSGVTQTPKHLITATGQRVTLRCSPRSGDLSVYWYQQSLDQGLQFLIQYYNGEERAKGNILERFSAQQFPDLHSELNLSSLELGDSALYFCASSVAGGLDTEAFFGQGTRLTVV.

There are a few counts of this clone. This rearrangement joins TRBV27 to TRBJ1-2; D is perhaps TRBD1 (5 bases). CDR1 is MNHEY, CDR2 SMNVEV, per germline (reference sequence). The CDR3 spans 13 residues. Trimming left V 2 bases short and J 8 bases short, with 12 bases between. The CDR3 sequence: CASSLEGVRGYTF. The CDR3 region has the DNA TGTGCCAGCAGTTTAGAAGGGGTGAGGGGCTACACCTTC.

The chain combines TRBV29-1 with TRBJ1-2; no clear D gene. The germline V gene has CDR1 SQVTM and CDR2 ANQGSEA. The CDR3 consists of 10 residues. Trimming left V 4 bases short and J 7 bases short, with 7 bases between. CDR3 in amino acids: CSVVGLGYTF. In nucleotides, the CDR3 is TGCAGCGTTGTTGGACTTGGCTACACCTTC.

The V call is TRBV11-2, the J call TRBJ2-3; 8 positions agree with TRBD2. This CDR3 region has 15 residues. V trimming: 5 bases; J trimming: 7 bases; junction bases outside the gene matches: 11. The germline CDR1 and CDR2 sequences are SGHAT and FQNNGV. The CDR3 loop reads CASSVGSGGENTQYF. The CDR3 DNA sequence: TGTGCCAGCAGCGTTGGAAGCGGGGGAGAAAATACGCAGTATTTT.

The genes are TRBV4-1 and TRBJ2-1; 12 bases align to TRBD1. V shed 1 base and J 10 bases; nucleotides not matched to a gene: 8. The CDR3 contains 16 residues. The V gene's germline CDR1 is MGHRA and CDR2 YSYEKL. The CDR3 protein is CASSQGGQGANSEQFF. The CDR3 DNA reads as TGCGCCAGCAGCCAAGGGGGACAGGGGGCAAACTCGGAGCAGTTCTTC.

The V gene is TRBV28, the J gene TRBJ1-2; 8 nucleotides align to TRBD1. The V gene's germline CDR1 is MDHEN and CDR2 SYDVKM. Losses at the gene ends were 5 bases for V and 2 bases for J; bases not matched to a gene: 4. This CDR3 region has 14 residues. The DNA of the CDR3 is TGTGCCAGCAGTCAGGGGGCAGGGAACTATGGCTACACCTTC. Encoded protein: CASSQGAGNYGYTF.

This clone was seen more than once but under ten times. This chain connects TRBV29-1 to TRBJ1-3; no clear D. The germline V gene has CDR1 SQVTM and CDR2 ANQGSEA. The CDR3 covers 11 residues. V was cut by 4 bases and J by 2 bases, with 3 bases left in between. For the CDR3, the DNA is TGCAGCGTTGCCGCTGGAAACACCATATATTTT. Encoded protein: CSVAAGNTIYF.

The V call is TRBV25-1, the J call TRBJ1-3; D gene uncertain. The CDR3 spans 15 residues. Trimming left V 1 base short and J 1 base short, with 8 bases between. Germline V gene lookup returns CDR1 MGHDK and CDR2 SYGVNS. The CDR3 protein is CASSEWAGSGNTIYF. CDR3 in DNA: TGTGCCAGCAGTGAATGGGCGGGATCTGGAAACACCATATATTTT.

This clone was counted only a few times. The V gene is TRBV27, the J gene TRBJ2-3; TRBD2 matches at 7 bases. CDR3 length: 16 amino acids. Trimming at V came to 5 bases and at J to 2 bases, leaving 10 bases not matched to a gene. Germline V lookup: CDR1 MNHEY, CDR2 SMNVEV (reference sequence). This CDR3 is CASSRRRDYTTDTQYF. The CDR3 DNA reads TGTGCCAGCAGTAGACGCCGGGACTACACCACAGATACGCAGTATTTT.

This clone was found a few times. CDR3: CASSIQFVTTDTQYF. The CDR3 DNA reads as TGTGCCAGTAGTATTCAGTTTGTCACCACAGATACGCAGTATTTT. The chain couples TRBV19 to TRBJ2-3; D is unresolved. The CDR3 spans 15 residues. V was clipped by 3 bases and J by 2 bases, with 12 bases between them. Germline CDR1 is LNHDA and CDR2 is SQIVND (reference sequence).

This clone appeared a few times. This chain connects TRBV18 to TRBJ2-7; D uncertain. Trimming removed 3 bases from V and 4 bases from J, with 10 bases in between. CDR1 is KGHSH, CDR2 LQKENI, per germline. The CDR3 extends over 13 amino acids. The CDR3 coding sequence is TGTGCCAGCTCACCCGCCGACGGGTACGAGCAGTACTTC. As protein: CASSPADGYEQYF.

This sequence joins TRBV19 and TRBJ2-7, with 10 bases identical to TRBD1. The V segment lost 7 bases and the J segment 6 bases; nucleotides outside the gene matches: 6. This CDR3 contains 13 residues. The V gene's germline CDR1 is LNHDA and CDR2 SQIVND (reference sequence). The CDR3 protein is CASKGTGVSEQYF. In nucleotides, the CDR3 is TGTGCCAGTAAGGGGACAGGGGTTAGCGAGCAGTACTTC. Full variable domain (outside the CDR3, taken from reference TRBV19 and TRBJ2-7): DGGITQSPKYLFRKEGQNVTLSCEQNLNHDAMYWYRQDPGQGLRLIYYSQIVNDFQKGDIAEGYSVSREKKESFPLTVTSAQKNPTAFYLCASKGTGVSEQYFGPGTRLTVT.

Only a few counts were recorded for this clone. Being one base from a much bigger clone, this may be a read error. This sequence joins TRBV7-3 and TRBJ2-7; no reliable D call. CDR3 length equals 12 residues. CDR1 and CDR2 (germline): SGHTA, FQGTGA. Deletions cut 5 bases from V and 3 bases from J, with 8 bases between. CDR3 region: CASSQTGYEQYF. The CDR3 coding sequence is TGTGCCAGCAGCCAAACGGGCTACGAGCAGTACTTC.

The V gene is TRBV25-1, the J gene TRBJ2-5, with D possibly being TRBD2 (7 bases). V lost 6 bases and J 4 bases, leaving 12 bases between the germline ends. The germline V gene has CDR1 MGHDK and CDR2 SYGVNS. The CDR3 sequence is 13 residues long. The CDR3 loop reads CASRSRGAETQYF. Written as DNA, the CDR3 is TGTGCCAGCAGGAGCCGGGGGGCAGAGACCCAGTACTTC. The whole variable domain, filled in from reference TRBV25-1 and TRBJ2-5, reads EADIYQTPRYLVIGTGKKITLECSQTMGHDKMYWYQQDPGMELHLIHYSYGVNSTEKGDLSSESTVSRIRTEHFPLTLESARPSHTSQYLCASRSRGAETQYFGPGTRLLVL.

This clone was detected only a few times. V gene TRBV27 combines with J gene TRBJ2-3; possible D gene TRBD1, 5 bases. Germline V CDR1 and CDR2: MNHEY, SMNVEV (reference sequence). The CDR3 covers 18 residues. Trimming took 5 bases from V and 2 from J, leaving 23 bases between them. The CDR3: CASSPGHGVIPPTDTQYF. The DNA for the CDR3 is TGTGCCAGCAGTCCCGGACATGGAGTCATACCTCCCACAGATACGCAGTATTTT.

This clone was found a few times. The chain has TRBV10-3 and TRBJ2-5, with a tentative D call TRBD2 (5 bases). This CDR3 region has 13 residues. Germline V gives CDR1 ENHRY, CDR2 SYGVKD. Trimming shortened V by 5 bases and J by 8 bases, and 15 bases separated the two germline ends. The CDR3 region is CAISLGVGETQYF. CDR3 in DNA: TGTGCCATCAGTCTCGGGGTGGGAGAAACCCAGTACTTC.

This clone was counted many times. The chain combines TRBV29-1 with TRBJ2-1; TRBD2 is a possible D gene (6 bases). The CDR3 totals 13 residues. Germline CDR1 reads SQVTM; CDR2 reads ANQGSEA. The CDR3 DNA reads as TGCGGGGTGACCGGGACTCCTGGGGATGAGCAGTTCTTC. This codes for CGVTGTPGDEQFF.

The rearrangement joins TRBV2 to TRBJ2-7, with D possibly matching TRBD1 (5 bases). Per the germline V gene, CDR1 is SNHLY and CDR2 is FYNNEI. V lost 6 bases and J lost 0, with 15 bases in between. CDR3 size: 15 residues. This CDR3 is CASRYTPDSSYEQYF. DNA of the CDR3: TGTGCCAGCAGATACACACCTGACAGCTCCTACGAGCAGTACTTC.

J is TRBJ2-7 and V is TRBV4-1; 7 nucleotides match TRBD2. Germline CDR1 and CDR2: MGHRA and YSYEKL. The CDR3 is made up of 16 amino acids. V gave up 1 base and J gave up 3 bases; unmatched junction bases: 9. The CDR3 reads CASSQGTLTGGYEQYF. In DNA form, the CDR3 reads TGCGCCAGCAGCCAAGGCACCTTAACGGGGGGCTACGAGCAGTACTTC.

The rearrangement joins TRBV28 to TRBJ1-4; possible D gene TRBD1, 6 bases. Trimming removed 2 bases from V and 3 bases from J, with 10 bases in between. There are 15 residues in the CDR3. Germline V CDR1 and CDR2: MDHEN, SYDVKM. Here the CDR3 reads CASSLLTGSNEKLFF. The CDR3 DNA reads as TGTGCCAGCAGTTTACTCACAGGGTCTAATGAAAAACTGTTTTTT.

This clone was counted only a few times. V and J are TRBV2 and TRBJ2-2; 11 positions agree with TRBD2. V lost 1 base to trimming and J lost 6 bases; unmatched junction nucleotides: 7. The CDR3 is 17 amino acids. The germline V gene has CDR1 SNHLY and CDR2 FYNNEI. The chain's CDR3 is CASSEDWLAGGPGELFF. In DNA form, the CDR3 reads TGTGCCAGCAGTGAAGACTGGTTAGCGGGGGGGCCCGGGGAGCTGTTTTTT.

The genes are TRBV10-2 and TRBJ1-2; no reliable D call. Deletions cut 9 bases from V and 4 bases from J, with 15 bases between. CDR1 and CDR2 from the germline V gene are WSHSY and SAAADI. The CDR3 has 13 amino acids. CDR3 amino acids: CASLALGSYGYTF. The CDR3 nucleotides read TGCGCCAGTTTAGCGTTGGGTAGCTATGGCTACACCTTC.

This chain uses TRBV30 with TRBJ1-3, with TRBD1 matching over 7 bases. Losses at the gene ends were 3 bases for V and 2 bases for J; bases not matched to a gene: 7. Germline V CDR1 and CDR2: GTSNPN, SVGIG (reference sequence). This CDR3 is 15 amino acids long. The CDR3 here is CAWRAKGQAGNTIYF. CDR3 coding DNA: TGTGCCTGGAGGGCAAAAGGACAGGCTGGAAACACCATATATTTT.

This clone has just a few counts. V is TRBV4-1 and J is TRBJ1-6; the match to TRBD1 covers 10 bases. V was clipped by 0 bases and J by 14 bases; unmatched bases: 13. This CDR3 has 17 amino acids. Looked up from germline, CDR1 is MGHRA and CDR2 is YSYEKL. This chain's CDR3 is CASSQDATDRGHSTLHF. DNA for the CDR3: TGCGCCAGCAGCCAAGACGCGACTGACAGGGGGCACAGCACCCTCCACTTT.

This rearrangement joins TRBV11-2 to TRBJ2-1; D might be TRBD2 (6 bases). Germline CDR1 is SGHAT and CDR2 is FQNNGV. The CDR3 is 17 residues long. The germline V and J ends were trimmed by 0 bases and 0 bases, with 12 bases remaining between them. The CDR3 is CASSLDREARSYNEQFF. The CDR3 nucleotides read TGTGCCAGCAGCTTAGATAGGGAGGCCCGCTCCTACAATGAGCAGTTCTTC.

This sequence joins TRBV6-1 and TRBJ2-7; 8 nucleotides match TRBD2. The CDR3 covers 15 residues. The germline gives CDR1 MNHNS, CDR2 SASEGT. With V trimmed by 5 bases and J by 2 bases, 8 bases remained unmatched. CDR3 sequence reads: CASSRSSGGPYEQYF. The CDR3 nucleotides are TGTGCCAGCAGTAGATCGAGCGGGGGACCCTACGAGCAGTACTTC.

In this sample, this clone turned up a few times. The CDR3 spells CASSLVYPDTQYF. The CDR3 DNA reads TGTGCCAGCAGCTTAGTGTATCCAGATACGCAGTATTTT. The chain has TRBV7-2 and TRBJ2-3, with D hard to call. CDR1 and CDR2 from the germline V gene are SGHTA and FQGNSA. V was pared by 1 base and J by 4 bases, with 6 bases between. The CDR3 spans 13 residues.

This clone was seen a handful of times. J is TRBJ2-6 and V is TRBV19, with TRBD1 as a possible D gene (6 bases). The CDR3 extends over 18 amino acids. V lost 5 bases to trimming and J lost 0 bases, with 17 bases between them. Germline CDR1 and CDR2: LNHDA and SQIVND (reference sequence). This CDR3 reads CASSPQQGSYSGANVLTF. CDR3 coding DNA: TGTGCCAGTAGTCCCCAGCAGGGGTCCTACTCTGGGGCCAACGTCCTGACTTTC.